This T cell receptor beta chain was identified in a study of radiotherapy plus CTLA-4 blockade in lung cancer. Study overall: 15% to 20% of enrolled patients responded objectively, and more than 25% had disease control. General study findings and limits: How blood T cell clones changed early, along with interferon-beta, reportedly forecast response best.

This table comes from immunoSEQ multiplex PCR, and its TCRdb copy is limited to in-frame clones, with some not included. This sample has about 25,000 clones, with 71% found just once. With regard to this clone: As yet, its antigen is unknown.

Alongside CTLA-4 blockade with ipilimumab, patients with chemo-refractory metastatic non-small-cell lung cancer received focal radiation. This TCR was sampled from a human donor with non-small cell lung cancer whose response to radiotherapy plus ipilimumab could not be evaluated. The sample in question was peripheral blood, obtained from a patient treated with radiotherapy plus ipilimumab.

The CDR3 DNA sequence: TGTGCCAGCAGCCTACTAGCGGGAGTATACAATGAGCAGTTCTTC. Translating gives CASSLLAGVYNEQFF. V usage is TRBV2 and J usage is TRBJ2-1; 11 nucleotides line up with TRBD2. Germline CDR1 is SNHLY and CDR2 is FYNNEI. V shed 6 bases and J 4 bases; nucleotides not matched to a gene: 5. The CDR3 consists of 15 residues.